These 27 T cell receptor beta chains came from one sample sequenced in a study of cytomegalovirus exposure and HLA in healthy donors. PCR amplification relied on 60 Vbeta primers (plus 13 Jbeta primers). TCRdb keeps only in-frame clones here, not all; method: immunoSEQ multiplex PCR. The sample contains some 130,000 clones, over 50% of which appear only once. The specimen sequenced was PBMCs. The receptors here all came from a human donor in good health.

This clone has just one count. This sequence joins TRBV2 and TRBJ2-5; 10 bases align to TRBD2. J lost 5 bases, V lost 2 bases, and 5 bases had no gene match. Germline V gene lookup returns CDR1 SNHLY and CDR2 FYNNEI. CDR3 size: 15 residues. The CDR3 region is CASSELAGVGETQYF. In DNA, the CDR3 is TGTGCCAGCAGTGAACTAGCGGGAGTCGGGGAGACCCAGTACTTC.

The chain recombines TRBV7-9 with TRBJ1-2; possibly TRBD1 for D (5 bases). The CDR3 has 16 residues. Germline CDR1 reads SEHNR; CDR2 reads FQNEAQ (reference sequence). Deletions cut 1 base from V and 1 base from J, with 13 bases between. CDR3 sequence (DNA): TGTGCCAGCAGCTTAGGGCAGGGCGGTTATAACTATGGCTACACCTTC. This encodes CASSLGQGGYNYGYTF.

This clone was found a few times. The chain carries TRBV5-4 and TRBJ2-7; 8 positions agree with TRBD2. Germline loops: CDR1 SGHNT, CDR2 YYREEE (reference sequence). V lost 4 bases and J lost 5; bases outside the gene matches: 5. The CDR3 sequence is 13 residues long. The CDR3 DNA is TGTGCCAGCAGCACGGGACTAGTAGACGAGCAGTACTTC. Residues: CASSTGLVDEQYF.

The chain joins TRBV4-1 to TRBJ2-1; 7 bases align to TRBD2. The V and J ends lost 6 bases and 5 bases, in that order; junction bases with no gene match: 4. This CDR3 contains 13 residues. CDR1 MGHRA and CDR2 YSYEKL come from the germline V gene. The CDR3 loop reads CASRLGLNNEQFF. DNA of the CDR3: TGCGCCAGCAGGTTGGGACTAAACAATGAGCAGTTCTTC.

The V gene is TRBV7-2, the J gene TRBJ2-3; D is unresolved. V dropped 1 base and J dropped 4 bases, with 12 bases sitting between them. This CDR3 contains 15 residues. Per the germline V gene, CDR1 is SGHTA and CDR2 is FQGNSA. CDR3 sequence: CASSLDGSRSDTQYF. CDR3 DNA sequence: TGTGCCAGCAGCTTAGATGGGTCGAGGTCAGATACGCAGTATTTT.

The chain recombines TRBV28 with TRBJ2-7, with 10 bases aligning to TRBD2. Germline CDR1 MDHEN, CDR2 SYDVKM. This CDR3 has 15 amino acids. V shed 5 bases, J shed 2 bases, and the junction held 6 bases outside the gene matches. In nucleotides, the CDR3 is TGTGCCAGCAGTCTAACAGCGGGGGGGCCCTACGAGCAGTACTTC. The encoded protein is CASSLTAGGPYEQYF. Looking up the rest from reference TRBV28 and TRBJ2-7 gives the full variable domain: DVKVTQSSRYLVKRTGEKVFLECVQDMDHENMFWYRQDPGLGLRLIYFSYDVKMKEKGDIPEGYSVSREKKERFSLILESASTNQTSMYLCASSLTAGGPYEQYFGPGTRLTVT.

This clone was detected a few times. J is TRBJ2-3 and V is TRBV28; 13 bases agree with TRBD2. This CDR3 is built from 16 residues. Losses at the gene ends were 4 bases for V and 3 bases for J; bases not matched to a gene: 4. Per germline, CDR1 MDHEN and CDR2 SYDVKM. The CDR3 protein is CASSSRGLAGTDTQYF. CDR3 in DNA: TGTGCCAGCAGTTCCCGGGGACTAGCGGGAACAGATACGCAGTATTTT.

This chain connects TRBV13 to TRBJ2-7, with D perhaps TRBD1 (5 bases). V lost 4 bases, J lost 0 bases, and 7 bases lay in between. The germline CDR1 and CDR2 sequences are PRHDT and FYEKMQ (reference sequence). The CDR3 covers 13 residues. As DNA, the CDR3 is TGTGCCAGCAGCTCTGACAGCTCCTACGAGCAGTACTTC. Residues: CASSSDSSYEQYF. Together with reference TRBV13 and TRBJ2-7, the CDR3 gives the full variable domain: AAGVIQSPRHLIKEKRETATLKCYPIPRHDTVYWYQQGPGQDPQFLISFYEKMQSDKGSIPDRFSAQQFSDYHSELNMSSLELGDSALYFCASSSDSSYEQYFGPGTRLTVT.

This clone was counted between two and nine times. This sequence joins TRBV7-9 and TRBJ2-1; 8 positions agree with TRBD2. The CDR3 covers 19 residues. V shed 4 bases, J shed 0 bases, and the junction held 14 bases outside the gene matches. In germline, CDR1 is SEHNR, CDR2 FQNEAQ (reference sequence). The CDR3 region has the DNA TGTGCCAGCAGCTCGCCTGGCAGGGCTAGCGGGTCCTCCTACAATGAGCAGTTCTTC. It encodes CASSSPGRASGSSYNEQFF.

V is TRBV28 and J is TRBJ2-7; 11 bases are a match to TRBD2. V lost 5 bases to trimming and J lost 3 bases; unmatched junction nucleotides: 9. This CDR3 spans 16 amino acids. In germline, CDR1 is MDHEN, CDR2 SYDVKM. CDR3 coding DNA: TGTGCCAGCAGTCTGCTGACTAGCGGGACTGTCTACGAGCAGTACTTC. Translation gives CASSLLTSGTVYEQYF.

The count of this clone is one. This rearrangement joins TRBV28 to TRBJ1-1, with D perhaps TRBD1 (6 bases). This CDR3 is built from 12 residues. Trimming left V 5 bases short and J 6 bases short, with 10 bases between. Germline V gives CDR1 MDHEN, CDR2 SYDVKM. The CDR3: CASSHRDAEAFF. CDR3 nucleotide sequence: TGTGCCAGCAGTCACAGGGACGCTGAAGCTTTCTTT.

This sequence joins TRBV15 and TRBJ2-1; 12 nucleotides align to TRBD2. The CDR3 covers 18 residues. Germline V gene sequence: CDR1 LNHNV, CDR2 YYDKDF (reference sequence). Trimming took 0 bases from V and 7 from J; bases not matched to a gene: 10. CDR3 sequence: CATSRESGLAGHRNEQFF. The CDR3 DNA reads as TGTGCCACCAGCAGAGAATCAGGACTAGCGGGACACCGGAATGAGCAGTTCTTC.

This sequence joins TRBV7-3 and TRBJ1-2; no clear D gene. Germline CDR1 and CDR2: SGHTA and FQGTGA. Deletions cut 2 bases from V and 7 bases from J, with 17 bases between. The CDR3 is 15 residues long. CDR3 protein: CASSLLGPKEGGYTF. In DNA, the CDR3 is TGTGCCAGCAGCTTACTGGGCCCTAAGGAGGGTGGCTACACCTTC. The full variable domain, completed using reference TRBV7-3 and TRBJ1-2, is GAGVSQTPSNKVTEKGKYVELRCDPISGHTALYWYRQSLGQGPEFLIYFQGTGAADDSGLPNDRFFAVRPEGSVSTLKIQRTERGDSAVYLCASSLLGPKEGGYTFGSGTRLTVV.

The CDR3 sequence is CASSSPNQYEQYF. CDR3 sequence (DNA): TGTGCCAGCAGCTCCCCCAACCAGTACGAGCAGTACTTC. The rearrangement links TRBV7-2 to TRBJ2-7, with no clear D. V was shortened by 4 bases and J by 4 bases, with 11 bases between the two germline ends. This CDR3 contains 13 residues. CDR1 SGHTA and CDR2 FQGNSA come from the germline V gene.

The CDR3 nucleotides read TGCGCCAGCAGCCAAGGGCAGGGGGCTTGGGGCAATCAGCCCCAGCATTTT. Amino acid sequence: CASSQGQGAWGNQPQHF. The rearrangement uses TRBV4-1 and TRBJ1-5; 8 bases align to TRBD1. CDR1 MGHRA and CDR2 YSYEKL come from the germline V gene. Unmatched junction bases numbered 7, after V lost 1 base and J lost 2 bases. The CDR3 contains 17 residues.

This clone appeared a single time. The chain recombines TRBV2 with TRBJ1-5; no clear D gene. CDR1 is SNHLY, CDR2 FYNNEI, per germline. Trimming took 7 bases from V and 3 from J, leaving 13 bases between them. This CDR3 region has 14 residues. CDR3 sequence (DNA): TGTGCCAGCACCGGGAGCAGAAACAATCAGCCCCAGCATTTT. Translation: CASTGSRNNQPQHF.

DNA for the CDR3: TGTGCCAGCAGGGACAGGGGGAGGAATGAGCAGTTCTTC. Its protein product is CASRDRGRNEQFF. V usage is TRBV28 and J usage is TRBJ2-1; TRBD1 matches 10 bases. Trimming cost V 6 bases and J 7 bases; bases outside gene matches: 3. The CDR3 is made up of 13 amino acids. Germline V gives CDR1 MDHEN, CDR2 SYDVKM. Full variable domain (rest looked up from reference TRBV28 and TRBJ2-1): DVKVTQSSRYLVKRTGEKVFLECVQDMDHENMFWYRQDPGLGLRLIYFSYDVKMKEKGDIPEGYSVSREKKERFSLILESASTNQTSMYLCASRDRGRNEQFFGPGTRLTVL.

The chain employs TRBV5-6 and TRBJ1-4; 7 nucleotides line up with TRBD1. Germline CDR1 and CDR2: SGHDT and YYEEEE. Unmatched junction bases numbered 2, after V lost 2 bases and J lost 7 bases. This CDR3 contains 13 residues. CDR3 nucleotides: TGTGCCAGCAGCTTAGGGGGCGTTGAAAAACTGTTTTTT. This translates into CASSLGGVEKLFF.

The CDR3 here is CASTRKGVTGELFF. The CDR3 DNA sequence: TGTGCCAGCACCCGGAAAGGGGTTACCGGGGAGCTGTTTTTT. The V call is TRBV7-9, the J call TRBJ2-2; the D gene is possibly TRBD1 (5 bases). The V gene's germline CDR1 is SEHNR and CDR2 FQNEAQ (reference sequence). V lost 7 bases, J lost 5 bases, and 14 bases lay in between. The CDR3 has 14 residues.

The CDR3 loop reads CASSEGGGSTEAFF. The CDR3 DNA is TGTGCCAGCAGTGAAGGAGGTGGAAGCACTGAAGCTTTCTTT. V gene TRBV6-1 combines with J gene TRBJ1-1, with D unresolved. The V gene's germline CDR1 is MNHNS and CDR2 SASEGT. This CDR3 has 14 residues. V shed 1 base and J shed 4 bases, with 10 bases lying between them.

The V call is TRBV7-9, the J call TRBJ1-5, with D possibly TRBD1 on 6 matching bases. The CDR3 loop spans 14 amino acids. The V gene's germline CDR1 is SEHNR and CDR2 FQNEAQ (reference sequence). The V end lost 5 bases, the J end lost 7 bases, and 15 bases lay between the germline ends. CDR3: CASSRGGETQPQHF. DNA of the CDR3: TGTGCCAGCAGCCGAGGGGGGGAAACGCAGCCCCAGCATTTT.

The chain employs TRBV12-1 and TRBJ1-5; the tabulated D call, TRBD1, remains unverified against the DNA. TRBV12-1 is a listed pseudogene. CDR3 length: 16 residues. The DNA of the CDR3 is TGTGCCAGCAGCTTCCAGGGGATGAGATCGGGTCAGCCCCAGCATTTT. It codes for CASSFQGMRSGQPQHF.

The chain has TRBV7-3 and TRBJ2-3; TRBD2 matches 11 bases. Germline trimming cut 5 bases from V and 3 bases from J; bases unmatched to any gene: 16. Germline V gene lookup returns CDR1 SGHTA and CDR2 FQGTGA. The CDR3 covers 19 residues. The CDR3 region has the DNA TGTGCCAGCAGCCCTACCCCCACTAGCGGGAGTGGGAAGACAGATACGCAGTATTTT. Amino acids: CASSPTPTSGSGKTDTQYF.

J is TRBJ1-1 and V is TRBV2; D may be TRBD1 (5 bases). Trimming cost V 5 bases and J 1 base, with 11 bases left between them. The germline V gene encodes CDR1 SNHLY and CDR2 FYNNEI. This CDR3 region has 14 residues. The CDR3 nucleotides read TGTGCCAGCAGTTCACGGACACGGAACACTGAAGCTTTCTTT. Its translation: CASSSRTRNTEAFF.

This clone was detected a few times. The CDR3 sequence is CASSLALLAGFRDTQYF. CDR3 sequence (DNA): TGTGCCAGCAGCTTAGCGCTTCTAGCGGGATTTCGAGATACGCAGTATTTT. The chain carries TRBV7-2 and TRBJ2-3; 9 positions agree with TRBD2. CDR3 length equals 17 residues. The J segment lost 5 bases and the V segment lost 0 bases, leaving 9 bases of the junction unmatched. Germline CDR1 is SGHTA and CDR2 is FQGNSA.

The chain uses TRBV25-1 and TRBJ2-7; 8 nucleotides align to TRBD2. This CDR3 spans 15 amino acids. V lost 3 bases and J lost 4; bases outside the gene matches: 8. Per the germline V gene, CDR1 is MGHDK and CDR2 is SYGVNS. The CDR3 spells CASSDISGGGYEQYF. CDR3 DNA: TGTGCCAGCAGTGATATTTCGGGAGGGGGGTACGAGCAGTACTTC.

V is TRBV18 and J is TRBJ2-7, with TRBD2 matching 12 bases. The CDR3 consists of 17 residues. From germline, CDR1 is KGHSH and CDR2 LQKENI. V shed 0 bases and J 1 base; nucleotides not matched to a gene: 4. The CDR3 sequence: CASSPPTSGSRSYEQYF. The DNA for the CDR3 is TGTGCCAGCTCACCACCGACTAGCGGGAGTAGGTCCTACGAGCAGTACTTC.